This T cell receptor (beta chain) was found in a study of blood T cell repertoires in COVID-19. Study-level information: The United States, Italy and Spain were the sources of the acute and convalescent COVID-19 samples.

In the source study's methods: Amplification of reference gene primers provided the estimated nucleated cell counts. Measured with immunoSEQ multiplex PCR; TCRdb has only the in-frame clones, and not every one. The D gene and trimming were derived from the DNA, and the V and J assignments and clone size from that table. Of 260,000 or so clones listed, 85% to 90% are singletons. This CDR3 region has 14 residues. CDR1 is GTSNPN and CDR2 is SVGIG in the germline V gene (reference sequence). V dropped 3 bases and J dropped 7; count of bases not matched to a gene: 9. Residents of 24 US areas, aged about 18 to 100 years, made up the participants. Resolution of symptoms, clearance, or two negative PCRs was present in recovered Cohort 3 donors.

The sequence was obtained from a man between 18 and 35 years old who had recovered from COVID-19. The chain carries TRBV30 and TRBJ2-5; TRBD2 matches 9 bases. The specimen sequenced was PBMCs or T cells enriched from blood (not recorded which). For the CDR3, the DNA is TGTGCCTGGAGCGAGACTAGCGGTGGAGGGACCCAGTACTTC. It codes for CAWSETSGGGTQYF.